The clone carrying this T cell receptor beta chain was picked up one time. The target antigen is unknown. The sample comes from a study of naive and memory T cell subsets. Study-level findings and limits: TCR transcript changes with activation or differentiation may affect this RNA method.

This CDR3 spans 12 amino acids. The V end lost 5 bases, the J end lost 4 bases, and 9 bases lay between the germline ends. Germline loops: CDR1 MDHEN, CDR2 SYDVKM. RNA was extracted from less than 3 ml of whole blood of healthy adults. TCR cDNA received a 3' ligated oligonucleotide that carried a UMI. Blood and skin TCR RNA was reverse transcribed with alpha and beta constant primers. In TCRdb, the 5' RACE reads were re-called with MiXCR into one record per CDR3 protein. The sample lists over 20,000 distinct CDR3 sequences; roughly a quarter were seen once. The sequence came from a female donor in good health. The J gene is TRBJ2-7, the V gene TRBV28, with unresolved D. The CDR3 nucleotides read TGTGCCAGCAGTCCACTTTGGTACGAGCAGTACTTC. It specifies CASSPLWYEQYF.